A selection of T cell receptor beta chains follows, all from one sample in a study of shared clonotypes between healthy human individuals. Sequencing was performed with immunoSEQ multiplex PCR; in TCRdb, only in-frame clones are kept and a portion is missing. The repertoire holds 2 million to 2.5 million clones, with roughly 95% as singletons. The sequenced sample consisted of naive CD4+ T cells sorted from blood. Receptor source: a man aged 18 to 35 in good health. Each CDR3 is given with its conserved first and last residue. The order of the fields is D gene, V gene, CDR3 protein. The D gene is left open where the match is weak.

d_gene: .; v_gene: TRBV7-3; CDR3aa: CASSKRTVENQPQHF
d_gene: .; v_gene: TRBV2; CDR3aa: CASSEDGVSDPQYF
d_gene: .; v_gene: TRBV9; CDR3aa: CASSAPTDTQYF
d_gene: .; v_gene: TRBV25-1; CDR3aa: CASTQGNEKLFF
d_gene: .; v_gene: TRBV28; CDR3aa: CASSFPGPGGYTF
d_gene: .; v_gene: TRBV6-1; CDR3aa: CASSEGAPNYGYTF
d_gene: TRBD1; v_gene: TRBV7-9; CDR3aa: CASSLTQGARSTDTQYF
d_gene: TRBD1; v_gene: TRBV2; CDR3aa: CASSNMGQGWFF
d_gene: .; v_gene: TRBV6-1; CDR3aa: CAPPRADTQYF
d_gene: .; v_gene: TRBV5-1; CDR3aa: CASSLEGTGKNTGELFF
d_gene: .; v_gene: TRBV6-1; CDR3aa: CASSERSVRGGEKLFF